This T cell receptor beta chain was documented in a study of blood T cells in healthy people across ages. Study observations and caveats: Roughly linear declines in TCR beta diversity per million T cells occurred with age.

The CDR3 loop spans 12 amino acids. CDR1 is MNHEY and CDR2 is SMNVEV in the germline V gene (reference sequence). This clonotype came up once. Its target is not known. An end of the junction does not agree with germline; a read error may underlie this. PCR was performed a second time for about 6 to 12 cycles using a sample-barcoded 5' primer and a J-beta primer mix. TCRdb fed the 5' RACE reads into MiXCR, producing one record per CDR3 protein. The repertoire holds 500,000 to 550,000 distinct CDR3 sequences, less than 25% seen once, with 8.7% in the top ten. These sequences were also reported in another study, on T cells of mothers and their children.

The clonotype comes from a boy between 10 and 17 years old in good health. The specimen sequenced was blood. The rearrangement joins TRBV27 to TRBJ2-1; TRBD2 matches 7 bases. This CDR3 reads CASSSRGGQLDF. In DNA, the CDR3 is TGTGCCAGCAGTTCACGCGGGGGTCAGCTTGATTTC.